The entry below describes one TCR beta chain. V was pared by 6 bases and J by 2 bases, with 16 bases between. The germline gives CDR1 MGHDK, CDR2 SYGVNS. The CDR3 contains 15 residues. The source of the sample is a study of CD8+CD57+ T cells in acquired aplastic anemia. The template for TCR beta VDJ and CDR3 sequence profiling was genomic DNA. Each CDR3 protein is one row after TCRdb ran MiXCR on the reads. The profile shows about 220,000 distinct CDR3 sequences, approximately 35% of them singletons. This chain links TRBV25-1 with TRBJ1-2; perhaps TRBD1 as D (6 bases). This clonotype was sampled from a human donor in good health, serving as a control. The sample consisted of sorted CD4+, CD8+, or CD8+CD57+ T cells (not recorded which) from PBMCs. Here the CDR3 reads CASSRGGYSNYGYTF. CDR3 DNA: TGTGCCAGCAGCCGAGGGGGGTATTCGAACTATGGCTACACCTTC.